Listed below are T cell receptor beta chains from one sample, sequenced in a study of PD-1 blockade in classical Hodgkin lymphoma. Sequencing was performed with immunoSEQ multiplex PCR; in TCRdb, only in-frame clones are kept and a portion is missing. The sample holds around 28,000 clones, around 70% seen once. The sample here was peripheral blood mononuclear cells (PBMCs), taken before the second cycle of nivolumab. These receptors originate from a human donor with classical Hodgkin lymphoma. The CDR3 runs from the conserved cysteine through the conserved F or W. D genes are given only for firm matches. Only some rows state a clone size, as once, few, many or a class for expanded clones.

>NA|NA|TRBJ2-1|TRBV7-7
CASSFPGKTYNEQFF
TGTGCCAGCAGCTTCCCGGGAAAAACATACAATGAGCAGTTCTTC
>TRBD1|NA|TRBJ1-1|TRBV9
CASSVESDRANTEAFF
TGTGCCAGCAGCGTAGAAAGTGACAGGGCGAACACTGAAGCTTTCTTT
>TRBD2|medium-sized|TRBJ2-1|TRBV19
CASSIAGGGPLF
TGTGCCAGTAGTATAGCCGGCGGGGGGCCGCTCTTC
>TRBD1|NA|TRBJ2-7|TRBV6-5
CASSYSMGQGGYEQYF
TGTGCCAGCAGTTACTCGATGGGACAGGGTGGCTACGAGCAGTACTTC
>NA|few|TRBJ1-5|TRBV4-1
CASSQESSSNQPQHF
TGCGCCAGCAGCCAAGAATCTTCGAGCAATCAGCCCCAGCATTTT
>TRBD2|NA|TRBJ2-1|TRBV4-1
CASSQDLEYLAGGDEQFF
TGCGCCAGCAGCCAAGATCTTGAGTACCTAGCGGGGGGCGATGAGCAGTTCTTC
>TRBD2|NA|TRBJ2-1|TRBV6-4
CASSVGIERGNNEQFF
TGTGCCAGCAGTGTAGGGATTGAGCGGGGCAACAATGAGCAGTTCTTC
>NA|few|TRBJ1-1|TRBV21-1
CASSKDRHRDRVLCAFF
TGTGCCAGCAGCAAAGACAGGCACCGGGACAGGGTATTGTGCGCTTTCTTT
>TRBD1|NA|TRBJ1-1|TRBV28
CASRRTGVRSTEAFF
TGTGCCAGCCGACGGACAGGGGTTCGGAGCACTGAAGCTTTCTTT
>TRBD2|NA|TRBJ2-1|TRBV10-3
CAISEAGYNEQFF
TGTGCCATCAGTGAAGCGGGGTACAATGAGCAGTTCTTC
>TRBD1|NA|TRBJ1-5|TRBV2
CASSEGGRQGDQPQHF
TGTGCCAGCAGTGAAGGGGGTAGACAGGGAGACCAGCCCCAGCATTTT
>NA|few|TRBJ1-3|TRBV4-3
CASSQDFVSGNTIYF
TGCGCCAGCAGCCAAGACTTCGTCTCTGGAAACACCATATATTTT
>TRBD1|NA|TRBJ2-4|TRBV4-1
CASSRRQGADIQYF
TGCGCCAGCAGCAGGCGACAGGGGGCGGACATTCAGTACTTC
>TRBD1|NA|TRBJ1-1|TRBV18
CASSPDRGRRNTEAFF
TGTGCCAGCTCACCAGACAGGGGGCGGAGGAACACTGAAGCTTTCTTT
>TRBD1|few|TRBJ1-2|TRBV28
CASSARQGRYGYTF
TGTGCCAGCAGTGCTCGACAGGGCAGGTATGGCTACACCTTC
>TRBD1|NA|TRBJ1-2|TRBV6-5
CASSLISTGEGGYTF
TGTGCCAGCAGTTTAATTTCGACAGGGGAGGGGGGCTACACCTTC
>TRBD2|NA|TRBJ2-1|TRBV5-6
CASSPLIAGAGRDEQFF
TGTGCCAGCAGCCCGTTAATAGCGGGGGCCGGGAGGGATGAGCAGTTCTTC
>TRBD1|few|TRBJ1-3|TRBV7-8
CASSLLDRGGTGNTIYF
TGTGCCAGCAGCTTACTTGACAGGGGGGGAACTGGAAACACCATATATTTT
>NA|once|TRBJ2-7|TRBV7-2
CASTLSWGSYEQYF
TGTGCCAGCACGCTATCCTGGGGCTCCTACGAGCAGTACTTC
>TRBD2|few|TRBJ2-1|TRBV7-9
CASSSWGTSGLYEQFF
TGTGCCAGCAGCTCCTGGGGGACTAGCGGTTTATATGAGCAGTTCTTC
>NA|NA|TRBJ2-2|TRBV7-3
CASSRRDGTNTGELFF
TGTGCCAGCAGCCGAAGGGACGGTACGAACACCGGGGAGCTGTTTTTT
>TRBD1|NA|TRBJ1-4|TRBV14
CASSYRGFNEKLFF
TGTGCCAGCAGCTACAGGGGTTTTAATGAAAAACTGTTTTTT
>TRBD2|once|TRBJ2-3|TRBV4-3
CASSQPGGLAGEADTQYF
TGCGCCAGCAGCCAACCGGGCGGACTAGCGGGGGAGGCCGATACGCAGTATTTT
>NA|NA|TRBJ1-5|TRBV7-2
CASSTRTGNQPQHF
TGTGCCAGCAGCACGCGGACGGGGAATCAGCCCCAGCATTTT
>NA|NA|TRBJ1-1|TRBV10-3
CASSYTGRIAEAFF
TGTGCCAGCAGTTACACAGGGAGGATCGCTGAAGCTTTCTTT
>NA|few|TRBJ1-3|TRBV19
CASSWGGTSGNTIYF
TGTGCCAGTAGTTGGGGCGGCACCTCTGGAAACACCATATATTTT
>NA|NA|TRBJ1-2|TRBV6-5
CASSYQRGGNYGYTF
TGTGCCAGCAGTTATCAGAGGGGAGGAAACTATGGCTACACCTTC
>TRBD1|NA|TRBJ1-1|TRBV19
CASSPTGYSYTEAFF
TGTGCCAGTAGCCCGACAGGGTATAGTTACACTGAAGCTTTCTTT
>NA|many|TRBJ1-1|TRBV6-5
CATRRGLNINTEAFF
TGTGCCACCCGTCGTGGCTTGAATATAAACACTGAAGCTTTCTTT
>NA|NA|TRBJ1-1|TRBV6-5
CASSYIGYTEAFF
TGTGCCAGCAGTTACATTGGGTACACTGAAGCTTTCTTT
>TRBD1|NA|TRBJ1-2|TRBV25-1
CASSPGTGDGYTF
TGTGCCAGCAGCCCTGGGACAGGCGATGGCTACACCTTC
>NA|NA|TRBJ1-5|TRBV28
CASSEGQFGSQHF
TGTGCCAGCAGTGAGGGACAATTTGGGTCCCAGCATTTT
>TRBD1|few|TRBJ2-6|TRBV5-1
CASSWTGSGANVLTF
TGCGCCAGCAGTTGGACAGGGTCTGGGGCCAACGTCCTGACTTTC
>TRBD2|NA|TRBJ2-1|TRBV9
CASSVSGTTYNEQFF
TGTGCCAGCAGCGTATCCGGGACTACCTACAATGAGCAGTTCTTC
>NA|NA|TRBJ2-5|TRBV18
CASSPDIAAVQETQYF
TGTGCCAGCTCACCGGACATAGCGGCAGTCCAAGAGACCCAGTACTTC
>TRBD1|few|TRBJ2-3|TRBV7-9
CASSRTGPSTDTQYF
TGTGCCAGCAGCAGGACAGGGCCTAGCACAGATACGCAGTATTTT